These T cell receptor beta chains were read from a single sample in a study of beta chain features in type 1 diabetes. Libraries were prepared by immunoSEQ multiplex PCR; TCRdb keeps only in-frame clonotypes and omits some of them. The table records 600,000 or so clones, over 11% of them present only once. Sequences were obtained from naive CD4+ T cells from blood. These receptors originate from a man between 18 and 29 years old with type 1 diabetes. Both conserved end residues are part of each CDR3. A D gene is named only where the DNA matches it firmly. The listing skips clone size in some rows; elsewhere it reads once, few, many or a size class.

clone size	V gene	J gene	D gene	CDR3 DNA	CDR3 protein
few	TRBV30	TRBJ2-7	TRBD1	TGTGCCTTGTTCCGCCGGGACAGGGACTACGAGCAGTACTTC	CALFRRDRDYEQYF
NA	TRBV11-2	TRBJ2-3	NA	TGTGCCAGCAGCTTAATTGAACCGTTCACAGATACGCAGTATTTT	CASSLIEPFTDTQYF
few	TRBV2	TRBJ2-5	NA	TGTGCCAGCAGCCGGGACCGGACGGGAGAGACCCAGTACTTC	CASSRDRTGETQYF
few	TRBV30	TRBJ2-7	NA	TGTGCCTGGAGTGCGCACGAGCAGTACTTC	CAWSAHEQYF
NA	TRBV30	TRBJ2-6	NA	TGTGCCTGGAGCCCTGGAGTCTCTGGGGCCAACGTCCTGACTTTC	CAWSPGVSGANVLTF
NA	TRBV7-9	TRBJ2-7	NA	TGTGCCAGCAGCTTTTCTGGAAGAAACTCCTACGAGCAGTACTTC	CASSFSGRNSYEQYF
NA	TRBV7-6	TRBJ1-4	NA	TGTGCCAGCAGCCTTTCTAATGAAAAACTGTTTTTT	CASSLSNEKLFF
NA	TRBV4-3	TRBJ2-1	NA	TGCGCCAGCAGCCAAAGGGTCAGGGACAATGAGCAGTTCTTC	CASSQRVRDNEQFF
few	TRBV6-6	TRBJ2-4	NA	TGTGCCAGCAGTTACTCGCTAGGGATGAACATTCAGTACTTC	CASSYSLGMNIQYF
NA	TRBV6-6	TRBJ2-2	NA	TGTGCCAGCACCCGAACCGGGGAGCTGTTTTTT	CASTRTGELFF
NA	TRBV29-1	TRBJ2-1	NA	TGCAGCGTTGCAGGACTTCGCGCCTACAATGAGCAGTTCTTC	CSVAGLRAYNEQFF
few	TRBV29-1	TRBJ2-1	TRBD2	TGCAGCGTCTACTCATGGGCTGGCGGGGGGGCCAATGAGCAGTTCTTC	CSVYSWAGGGANEQFF
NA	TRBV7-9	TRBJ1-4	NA	TGTGCCAGCACCCCCAACAGGGCAACTAATGAAAAACTGTTTTTT	CASTPNRATNEKLFF
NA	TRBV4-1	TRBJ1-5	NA	TGCGCCAGCAGCCAAGGGGGGACACGCGATCAGCCCCAGCATTTT	CASSQGGTRDQPQHF